This TCR beta chain was documented in a study of blood T cell repertoires in COVID-19 (dated by TCRdb to about 2020). General notes on the study: The collaborator samples originated in the United States, Italy and Spain and spanned the acute and convalescent phases of COVID-19. Where available, HLA class I and class II types were obtained from metadata supplied by the sample provider rather than from assay-based typing. The repertoires were made available in a free public database intended to serve as a resource for research on the immune response to SARS-CoV-2. The samples were drawn from two sources: the first 160 participants of the ongoing ImmuneRACE study, and 1,000 to 1,500 subjects contributed by 6 global collaborators. Deeply sampled blood TCRbeta repertoires from subjects exposed to, actively infected with, or recovered from COVID-19 were included in the dataset. The sample metadata nearly always contained a de-identified subject ID, COVID-19 status, age in years and sex. The material from the prospective study consisted of cDNA or gDNA derived from T cells, B-cell-depleted T cells, or PBMCs. Here is what the overall study found, with its caveats: The amount of clinical and demographic metadata varied by source and participant and was provided uncurated.

TCRbeta CDR3 regions were amplified from genomic DNA by means of the immunoSEQ Assay, a bias-controlled multiplex PCR. Processing in the source paper ran as follows. The number of nucleated cells in each sample was estimated by amplification of reference gene primers within the assay. To quantify the absolute abundance of each unique TCRbeta CDR3 rearrangement, sequence reads were collapsed and filtered. For each sample, productive Simpson clonality was calculated by taking the square root of Simpson's diversity index across productive rearrangements. Entries here come from immuneACCESS through TCRdb and include only in-frame sequences with V and J called. Some clones fail to appear in such tables; in the studies checked, an unresolved V gene covers under half of the shortfall, and the cause of the remainder is unknown. Clone size and the V and J calls come from that table; the DNA yielded D and trimming. This sample gives some 200,000 clones in total; around 90% of them show up just once. About a tenth of the sample lies in the top ten.

In the prospective study, participants were about 18 to 95 years old, resided in about two dozen geographic areas of the United States, and were enrolled through a virtual design. In the prospective study, participants were assigned to cohorts based on the clinical history participants reported in a screening survey and a study questionnaire. Each participant in the prospective study had whole blood, serum and a nasopharyngeal or oropharyngeal swab collected by mobile phlebotomists. Over a roughly 2-month period, participants in the prospective study had the option of providing additional blood draws and questionnaires. Prospective study blood samples were shipped either frozen or at room temperature before DNA extraction. The germline V gene supplies CDR1 SGHRS and CDR2 YFSETQ. V trim: 7 bases; J trim: 1 base; unmatched bases: 9. Its CDR3 holds 15 amino acids, cysteine through phenylalanine. Only the CDR3 DNA is retained, 45 bases long and in frame from the first base.

With respect to this clone: There is no known antigen for this receptor. No base qualities exist here, and no much larger clone lies one base off it.

The sequenced material came from PBMCs or T cells enriched from blood (not recorded which). This clonotype originated in a man between 18 and 29 years old with acute COVID-19. This chain is built from TRBV5-1 and TRBJ2-3; 7 central nucleotides agree with TRBD2. The nucleotides are TGCGCCAGCGGCCCGCGTGCGGGAGGCACAGATACGCAGTATTTT. Translated, it reads CASGPRAGGTDTQYF.